These 17 T cell receptor beta chains originate from one sample sequenced in a study of response to subunit inactivated influenza vaccine. TCRdb fed the RT-PCR reads into MiXCR, producing one record per CDR3 protein. The sample records roughly 620,000 distinct CDR3 sequences, about 10% being singletons. The sample was also linked to a second study, of T cells expressing NK-cell markers. Turning to that study: UMIs accompanied the 5'RACE template switching by which TCR beta cDNA was made.

The sequencing here drew on PBMCs from blood, taken on the day of vaccination. These receptors all stem from a middle-aged man who received an inactivated influenza vaccine.

This rearrangement joins TRBV28 to TRBJ2-1; no definite D call. Germline assignment: CDR1 MDHEN and CDR2 SYDVKM. The length of the CDR3 is 15 residues. The ends were cut back, 7 bases at V and 2 bases at J, with 15 bases in the middle. The CDR3 DNA follows: TGTGCCAGCAACTTATCCCCAGCGACCTACAATGAGCAGTTCTTC. It codes for CASNLSPATYNEQFF. The complete variable domain, with remaining parts taken from reference TRBV28 and TRBJ2-1, reads DVKVTQSSRYLVKRTGEKVFLECVQDMDHENMFWYRQDPGLGLRLIYFSYDVKMKEKGDIPEGYSVSREKKERFSLILESASTNQTSMYLCASNLSPATYNEQFFGPGTRLTVL.

The J gene is TRBJ2-1, the V gene TRBV6-1, with 10 bases that match TRBD1. From germline, CDR1 is MNHNS and CDR2 SASEGT. The ends lost 6 bases at V and 4 bases at J; junction bases unmatched: 6. The CDR3 has 15 residues. CDR3 DNA sequence: TGTGCCAGCAGAGGCGGGACAGGGGCGTACAATGAGCAGTTCTTC. Translated: CASRGGTGAYNEQFF.

The chain joins TRBV7-2 to TRBJ1-4; the match to TRBD1 covers 10 bases. Germline loops: CDR1 SGHTA, CDR2 FQGNSA. Unmatched junction bases numbered 10, after V lost 4 bases and J lost 8 bases. This CDR3 spans 16 amino acids. In DNA, the CDR3 is TGTGCCAGCAGCTCCAACCGACAGGGGGCAGGAGAAAAACTGTTTTTT. This encodes CASSSNRQGAGEKLFF.

This clonotype appeared many times. CDR3 amino acids: CATSKDQGLAGLAQYF. CDR3 DNA sequence: TGTGCCACCAGCAAAGACCAGGGCCTAGCGGGTCTAGCGCAGTATTTT. The chain is built from TRBV15 and TRBJ2-3; TRBD2 agrees at 8 bases. The CDR3 length is 16 residues. From germline, CDR1 is LNHNV and CDR2 YYDKDF (reference sequence). Germline trimming cut 4 bases from V and 10 bases from J; bases unmatched to any gene: 16.

The genes are TRBV20-1 and TRBJ2-7, with 7 nucleotides matching TRBD2. The CDR3 contains 12 residues. CDR1 DFQATT and CDR2 SNEGSKA come from the germline V gene (reference sequence). J lost 7 bases, V lost 3 bases, and 6 bases had no gene match. The DNA of the CDR3 is TGCAGTGCTAGTGCGGGGGTTCAAGAGCAGTACTTC. The encoded protein is CSASAGVQEQYF.

This clonotype appeared many times. The gene calls are TRBV27 and TRBJ2-1, with 13 bases that match TRBD2. Trimming removed 8 bases from V and 6 bases from J; junction bases left unmatched: 16. There are 18 residues in the CDR3. CDR1 is MNHEY and CDR2 is SMNVEV in the germline V gene (reference sequence). CDR3 nucleotides: TGTGCCAGCGGAACTACACCCCAAACTAGCGGGAGGGGCAATGAGCAGTTCTTC. This translates into CASGTTPQTSGRGNEQFF.

The J gene is TRBJ2-1, the V gene TRBV28; 9 positions match TRBD2. The CDR3 loop spans 15 amino acids. J gave up 9 bases and V 6 bases, and 12 bases lay outside the gene matches. Germline lookup yields CDR1 MDHEN and CDR2 SYDVKM. The DNA of the CDR3 is TGTGCCAGCAGCGCGGGGGGCGGGAGGGGCGGTGAGCAGTTCTTC. Its protein is CASSAGGGRGGEQFF. Full variable domain (rest looked up from reference TRBV28 and TRBJ2-1): DVKVTQSSRYLVKRTGEKVFLECVQDMDHENMFWYRQDPGLGLRLIYFSYDVKMKEKGDIPEGYSVSREKKERFSLILESASTNQTSMYLCASSAGGGRGGEQFFGPGTRLTVL.

This clonotype was picked up many times. V is TRBV6-1 and J is TRBJ2-1; TRBD2 matches at 12 bases. After removal of 5 bases from V and 5 bases from J, the junction contained 10 bases not matched to a gene. Germline CDR1 reads MNHNS; CDR2 reads SASEGT. The CDR3 is 17 amino acids. Here the CDR3 reads CASSTHSSGGADNEQFF. The CDR3 nucleotides read TGTGCCAGCAGTACCCACTCTAGCGGGGGGGCGGACAATGAGCAGTTCTTC.

V gene TRBV28 combines with J gene TRBJ2-7; D possibly corresponds to TRBD2 (6 bases). CDR1 MDHEN and CDR2 SYDVKM come from the germline V gene. The CDR3 is 14 residues long. Trimming shortened V by 5 bases and J by 3 bases, and 14 bases separated the two germline ends. DNA of the CDR3: TGTGCCAGCAGTAAGGACTACCCGGTCTACGAGCAGTACTTC. Translation gives CASSKDYPVYEQYF.

The chain carries TRBV6-1 and TRBJ1-5; TRBD1 agrees at 11 bases. Germline lookup yields CDR1 MNHNS and CDR2 SASEGT. V shed 6 bases, J shed 3 bases, and the junction held 7 bases outside the gene matches. The CDR3 has 16 residues. DNA for the CDR3: TGTGCCAGCAGACGTCGGACAGGGGGCCTCAATCAGCCCCAGCATTTT. Protein: CASRRRTGGLNQPQHF.

This clonotype was found a few times. The chain couples TRBV11-2 to TRBJ2-7; 9 bases map to TRBD1. V gave up 1 base and J gave up 5 bases; unmatched junction bases: 9. Germline V CDR1 and CDR2: SGHAT, FQNNGV. The CDR3 is 16 amino acids. The CDR3 protein is CASSLAPTGGLDEQYF. DNA of the CDR3: TGTGCCAGCAGCTTAGCCCCGACAGGGGGATTGGACGAGCAGTACTTC.

This clonotype was recorded once. The chain employs TRBV20-1 and TRBJ2-7; no clear D. The CDR3 contains 15 residues. Germline V gives CDR1 DFQATT, CDR2 SNEGSKA (reference sequence). V lost 1 base and J lost 3, with 16 bases in between. CDR3 in amino acids: CSARVLGSTFYEQYF. As DNA, the CDR3 is TGCAGTGCTAGAGTTCTGGGTTCCACCTTCTACGAGCAGTACTTC.

The CDR3, as DNA: TGCAGTGCTAGCGGGGGGGGTACCGGGGAGCTGTTTTTT. Encoded protein: CSASGGGTGELFF. This sequence joins TRBV20-1 and TRBJ2-2; TRBD2 matches 8 bases. With V trimmed by 3 bases and J by 5 bases, 2 bases remained unmatched. Germline-derived CDR1 and CDR2 are DFQATT and SNEGSKA (reference sequence). The CDR3 loop spans 13 amino acids.

There are a few counts of this clonotype. The chain carries TRBV15 and TRBJ2-7, with 9 bases fitting TRBD1. CDR1 and CDR2 from the germline V gene are LNHNV and YYDKDF (reference sequence). The CDR3 is 14 residues long. The J segment lost 6 bases and the V segment lost 1 base, leaving 4 bases of the junction unmatched. The CDR3 sequence: CATSRARDRVEQYF. The CDR3 nucleotides read TGTGCCACCAGCAGAGCCCGGGACAGGGTCGAGCAGTACTTC.

This sequence joins TRBV29-1 and TRBJ2-1; 7 nucleotides align to TRBD2. CDR1 is SQVTM and CDR2 is ANQGSEA in the germline V gene. With 6 bases clipped from V and 6 bases from J, the junction kept 8 bases outside the gene matches. The CDR3 runs 13 residues. The CDR3 spells CSVGGVLGNEQFF. CDR3 in DNA: TGCAGCGTGGGGGGGGTGTTGGGCAATGAGCAGTTCTTC.

The sample holds a few counts of this clonotype. This rearrangement joins TRBV15 to TRBJ2-1; no clear D. V gave up 4 bases and J gave up 8 bases, with 9 bases separating them. The CDR3 is made up of 12 amino acids. CDR1 and CDR2 (germline): LNHNV, YYDKDF (reference sequence). CDR3 loop: CATSTGVHEQFF. CDR3 nucleotide sequence: TGTGCCACCAGCACCGGAGTCCATGAGCAGTTCTTC.

In its sample, this clonotype was seen a few times. The V and J genes are TRBV5-5 and TRBJ2-5; D is unresolved. Germline V gives CDR1 SGHKS, CDR2 YYEKEE (reference sequence). CDR3 length: 15 amino acids. The V end was cut by 2 bases, the J end by 2 bases, with 13 bases between. The CDR3 DNA sequence: TGTGCCAGCAGCTTTTCGCCGCTTGAGCAAGAGACCCAGTACTTC. It encodes CASSFSPLEQETQYF.